One and the same sample provided the 4 T cell receptor beta chains below, sequenced in a study of cytomegalovirus exposure and HLA in healthy donors. In the PCR, 60 Vbeta and 13 Jbeta primers were used. The table came from immunoSEQ multiplex PCR; TCRdb's copy has only in-frame clones and leaves some out. Here the sample spans over 200,000 clones, around 73% being singletons. The sequencing sample was made of PBMCs. The receptors originated from a male donor in good health and CMV-seronegative.

V usage is TRBV28 and J usage is TRBJ2-2; the match to TRBD1 covers 7 bases. The CDR3 covers 15 residues. V lost 2 bases and J lost 5; bases outside the gene matches: 5. Germline assignment: CDR1 MDHEN and CDR2 SYDVKM. CDR3: CASSLRGLRTGELFF. The CDR3 bases are TGTGCCAGCAGTTTAAGGGGGCTGAGGACCGGGGAGCTGTTTTTT.

The V gene is TRBV29-1, the J gene TRBJ2-7, with a possible D match to TRBD1 (5 bases). V gave up 2 bases and J gave up 1 base, with 9 bases separating them. The V gene's germline CDR1 is SQVTM and CDR2 ANQGSEA. The CDR3 is made up of 13 amino acids. CDR3 in DNA: TGCAGCGTTGAACCCCCAGGGTCCTACGAGCAGTACTTC. This translates into CSVEPPGSYEQYF.

This chain connects TRBV5-4 to TRBJ2-5; a possible D gene is TRBD1 (6 bases). The closer fit of TRBJ2-7 to the DNA end suggests the J call may be wrong. CDR3 length: 14 amino acids. Per the germline V gene, CDR1 is SGHNT and CDR2 is YYREEE (reference sequence). CDR3 protein: CASSKGGSSYEQYF. The CDR3 region has the DNA TGTGCCAGCAGCAAAGGGGGATCCTCCTACGAGCAGTACTTC.

This rearrangement joins TRBV27 to TRBJ2-7, with D possibly matching TRBD1 (5 bases). Trimming took off 3 bases at V and 2 bases at J, with 14 bases between the two ends. The germline V gene encodes CDR1 MNHEY and CDR2 SMNVEV (reference sequence). This CDR3 has 15 residues. The CDR3 coding sequence is TGTGCCAGCAGTTTTCCCGGGCAGGGAACCTACGAGCAGTACTTC. Residues: CASSFPGQGTYEQYF.